Following are 15 T cell receptor beta chains from one sample sequenced in a study of blood T cell repertoires in COVID-19. Generated by immunoSEQ multiplex PCR, the TCRdb table keeps only in-frame clones and is missing some. Of more than 85,000 clones in the sample, roughly 79% were seen once. Sequences were obtained from peripheral blood. These receptors all come from a woman aged 70 to 79 with acute or convalescent COVID-19.

CDR3 sequence reads: CASSHSGTADTQYF. Here the CDR3 DNA reads TGCGCCAGCAGCCATAGCGGGACTGCAGATACGCAGTATTTT. The V and J genes are TRBV4-1 and TRBJ2-3, with TRBD2 matching over 8 bases. The CDR3 is 14 amino acids. Trimming took 3 bases from V and 4 from J; bases not matched to a gene: 3. Germline V gives CDR1 MGHRA, CDR2 YSYEKL.

This clone was recorded once. This chain joins TRBV5-1 and TRBJ1-1; D gene unclear. Per germline, CDR1 SGHRS and CDR2 YFSETQ. The CDR3 is made up of 13 amino acids. Deletions cut 3 bases from V and 3 bases from J, with 9 bases between. The CDR3 nucleotides are TGCGCCAGCAGCTCAGCTCGGGACACTGAAGCTTTCTTT. Translating it yields CASSSARDTEAFF.

V gene TRBV6-5 combines with J gene TRBJ2-1; TRBD1 agrees at 9 bases. The V gene's germline CDR1 is MNHEY and CDR2 SVGAGI. This CDR3 is 13 amino acids long. V was pared by 6 bases and J by 6 bases, with 3 bases of the junction left unmatched. CDR3 sequence: CASRPTGGNEQFF. In nucleotides, the CDR3 is TGTGCCAGCAGGCCGACAGGGGGCAATGAGCAGTTCTTC.

This clone showed up just once. This chain connects TRBV12-3 or TRBV12-4 to TRBJ2-5; no firm D call. V was shortened by 1 base and J by 10 bases, with 7 bases between the two germline ends. This CDR3 contains 11 residues. CDR3 loop: CASSLGRGQYF. In DNA, the CDR3 is TGTGCCAGCAGTTTAGGAAGAGGCCAGTACTTC.

V is TRBV19 and J is TRBJ1-2, with TRBD1 as a possible D gene (5 bases). Germline V gene data show CDR1 as LNHDA and CDR2 as SQIVND (reference sequence). CDR3 size: 15 residues. The V gene lost 5 bases and the J gene lost 3 bases, with 16 bases spanning the gap. The CDR3 here is CASSPRVPRDYGYTF. The CDR3 DNA sequence: TGTGCCAGTAGTCCCAGGGTCCCCAGGGACTATGGCTACACCTTC.

CDR3 sequence reads: CASSLASGGSRNEKLFF. CDR3 DNA: TGTGCCAGCAGCTTGGCGAGCGGGGGCTCTAGGAATGAAAAACTGTTTTTT. The V gene is TRBV5-5, the J gene TRBJ1-4; maybe TRBD1 (6 bases). This CDR3 region has 17 residues. CDR1 SGHKS and CDR2 YYEKEE come from the germline V gene (reference sequence). The V and J ends lost 0 bases and 5 bases respectively, with 17 bases between them.

The V and J genes are TRBV5-1 and TRBJ2-2, with 13 bases that match TRBD2. There are 18 residues in the CDR3. With 3 bases clipped from V and 5 bases from J, the junction kept 10 bases outside the gene matches. Germline values: CDR1 SGHRS, CDR2 YFSETQ. CDR3 coding DNA: TGCGCCAGCAGCTCGGCACTAGCGGGAGGGCCGGGGACCGGGGAGCTGTTTTTT. Translated, it gives CASSSALAGGPGTGELFF.

The CDR3 reads CASSEARHGNQPQHF. The DNA for the CDR3 is TGTGCCAGCAGTGAAGCTAGACATGGCAATCAGCCCCAGCATTTT. The chain uses TRBV6-1 and TRBJ1-5; D gene unclear. This CDR3 spans 15 amino acids. CDR1 and CDR2 from the germline V gene are MNHNS and SASEGT. The V end lost 0 bases, the J end lost 2 bases, and 8 bases lay between the germline ends.

In this sample, this clone turned up once. The chain carries TRBV19 and TRBJ2-7; 8 bases are shared with TRBD1. Trimming removed 3 bases from V and 2 bases from J; junction bases left unmatched: 6. The CDR3 spans 15 residues. Germline lookup yields CDR1 LNHDA and CDR2 SQIVND (reference sequence). CDR3 sequence (DNA): TGTGCCAGTAGTATCGACAGGGGACTGGCCTACGAGCAGTACTTC. Amino acid sequence: CASSIDRGLAYEQYF.

The CDR3 is CASSPSGANYGYTF. The CDR3 bases are TGTGCCAGCAGTCCCTCCGGGGCTAACTATGGCTACACCTTC. This sequence joins TRBV6-5 and TRBJ1-2, with D hard to call. CDR3 length equals 14 residues. Germline V gene sequence: CDR1 MNHEY, CDR2 SVGAGI. The V end was cut by 5 bases, the J end by 0 bases, with 10 bases between.

This chain joins TRBV28 and TRBJ1-1; D remains unclear. Germline CDR1 is MDHEN and CDR2 is SYDVKM. The CDR3 is made up of 16 amino acids. V was shortened by 0 bases and J by 3 bases, with 14 bases between the two germline ends. In DNA, the CDR3 is TGTGCCAGCAGTTTATGGAGAGGGAACGGGGACACTGAAGCTTTCTTT. This gives the protein CASSLWRGNGDTEAFF.

V gene TRBV19 combines with J gene TRBJ2-5; 11 positions match TRBD2. Germline CDR1 and CDR2: LNHDA and SQIVND (reference sequence). J lost 7 bases, V lost 8 bases, and 12 bases had no gene match. This CDR3 comprises 15 residues. Here the CDR3 DNA reads TGTGCCAGTGCGACCCTAGCGGGGGGACGCGGGACCCAGTACTTC. The encoded protein is CASATLAGGRGTQYF.

This chain's CDR3 is CASTMDRGFGYTF. The CDR3 nucleotides are TGTGCCAGCACCATGGACAGGGGATTTGGCTACACCTTC. The chain employs TRBV2 and TRBJ1-2; 9 nucleotides align to TRBD1. The CDR3 covers 13 residues. Germline loops: CDR1 SNHLY, CDR2 FYNNEI. With V trimmed by 7 bases and J by 7 bases, 7 bases remained unmatched.

V is TRBV5-6 and J is TRBJ2-7, with TRBD2 matching 8 bases. This CDR3 spans 15 amino acids. Per the germline V gene, CDR1 is SGHDT and CDR2 is YYEEEE. V trimming: 0 bases; J trimming: 4 bases; junction bases outside the gene matches: 6. CDR3 DNA sequence: TGTGCCAGCAGCTTGGTTGGCGGGAGGTTATACGAGCAGTACTTC. Protein: CASSLVGGRLYEQYF.

J is TRBJ1-1 and V is TRBV12-3 or TRBV12-4; D remains ambiguous. The CDR3 runs to 13 residues. Trimming removed 3 bases at V and 6 bases at J, with 11 bases between. The CDR3 DNA reads as TGTGCCAGCAGTTTTCGGGTAGATGCTGAAGCTTTCTTT. Its protein is CASSFRVDAEAFF.